Here is one T cell receptor beta chain with its context. TCRdb's table, derived via immunoSEQ multiplex PCR, lists solely in-frame clones and lacks some. The table lists some 180,000 clones, 75% to 90% of them singletons. The data originate from a study of blood T cell repertoires in COVID-19. Background on the study: Whether acute or convalescent, the COVID-19 samples came from the United States, Italy and Spain. PBMCs, B-cell-depleted T cells, or T cells were the source of the cDNA or gDNA that made up the material.

Per germline, CDR1 MNHEY and CDR2 SVGAGI. CDR3 length: 14 amino acids. V was clipped by 6 bases and J by 0 bases, with 11 bases between them. Sequencing used peripheral blood. The origin of this receptor is an older woman with acute or convalescent COVID-19. The chain employs TRBV6-5 and TRBJ1-1, with D tentatively TRBD1 (6 bases). This CDR3 is CASRLDSVNTEAFF. The CDR3 nucleotides are TGTGCCAGCAGGTTGGACAGTGTGAACACTGAAGCTTTCTTT.